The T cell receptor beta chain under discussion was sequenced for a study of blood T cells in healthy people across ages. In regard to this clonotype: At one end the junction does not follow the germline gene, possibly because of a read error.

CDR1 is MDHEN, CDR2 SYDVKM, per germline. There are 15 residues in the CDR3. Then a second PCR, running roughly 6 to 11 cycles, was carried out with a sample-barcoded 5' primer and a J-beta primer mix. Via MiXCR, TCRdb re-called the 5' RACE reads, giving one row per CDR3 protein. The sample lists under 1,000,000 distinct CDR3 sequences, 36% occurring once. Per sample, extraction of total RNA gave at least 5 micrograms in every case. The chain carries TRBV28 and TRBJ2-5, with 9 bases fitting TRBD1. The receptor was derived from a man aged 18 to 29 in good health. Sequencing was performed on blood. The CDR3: CVSRRDRVSQETQYF. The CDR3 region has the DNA TGTGTCAGCAGGAGGGACAGGGTGAGCCAAGAGACCCAGTACTTC.